Below, 11 T cell receptor beta chains from the same sample are listed, as sequenced in a study of blood T cell repertoires in COVID-19. The data were produced by immunoSEQ multiplex PCR, yet TCRdb's version contains in-frame clones alone and is incomplete. The data hold some 320,000 clones, with approximately 90% observed a single time. Specimen: peripheral blood. Receptors originate from a woman in her twenties or thirties who had recovered from COVID-19.

This rearrangement joins TRBV3-1 (or the pseudogene TRBV3-2) to TRBJ2-7; possibly TRBD2 for D (6 bases). CDR1 LGHDT and CDR2 YNNKEL come from the germline V gene (reference sequence). V was trimmed by 0 bases and J by 9 bases, leaving 12 bases between them. The CDR3 is 13 amino acids. The CDR3 bases are TGTGCCAGCAGCCAAGATCGGGCGGGGCTGCAGTACTTC. Its protein is CASSQDRAGLQYF.

The V call is TRBV3-1 (or the pseudogene TRBV3-2), the J call TRBJ2-7; tentative D call: TRBD1 (5 bases). This CDR3 is built from 14 residues. From germline, CDR1 is LGHDT and CDR2 YNNKEL (reference sequence). V lost 0 bases, J lost 3 bases, and 9 bases lay in between. DNA of the CDR3: TGTGCCAGCAGCCAAGAAAGGGGAAGCTACGAGCAGTACTTC. It encodes CASSQERGSYEQYF.

This chain links TRBV28 with TRBJ1-2; D remains ambiguous. V was cut by 6 bases and J by 8 bases, with 19 bases left in between. CDR3 length: 14 residues. Germline V gene data show CDR1 as MDHEN and CDR2 as SYDVKM. CDR3 loop: CASRVSSPLGGYTF. The CDR3 nucleotides are TGTGCCAGCAGAGTCTCCTCCCCGTTGGGCGGCTACACCTTC.

This chain uses TRBV10-1 with TRBJ2-1; tentative D call: TRBD1 (7 bases). The germline V and J ends were trimmed by 3 bases and 7 bases, with 16 bases remaining between them. CDR1 is WNHNN and CDR2 is SYGVQD in the germline V gene (reference sequence). The CDR3 is 15 amino acids. The CDR3 nucleotides are TGCGCCAGCAGTGATGGAGGGGGCGAAGAAAATGAGCAGTTCTTC. This translates into CASSDGGGEENEQFF.

The rearrangement uses TRBV19 and TRBJ2-5, with 9 positions matching TRBD2. The CDR3 length is 15 residues. Trimming at V came to 6 bases and at J to 3 bases, leaving 8 bases not matched to a gene. CDR1 and CDR2 (germline): LNHDA, SQIVND (reference sequence). CDR3 DNA: TGTGCCAGTAGCCTGGGGGGACTAGCAGAAGAGACCCAGTACTTC. This sequence encodes CASSLGGLAEETQYF.

V gene TRBV10-3 combines with J gene TRBJ2-5; TRBD1 is a possible D gene (5 bases). Germline V gene data show CDR1 as ENHRY and CDR2 as SYGVKD. CDR3 size: 12 residues. The V gene lost 11 bases and the J gene lost 7 bases, with 17 bases spanning the gap. Written as DNA, the CDR3 is TGTGCCGCCAGCCAGGGCGATGGGACCCAGTACTTC. Translating it yields CAASQGDGTQYF.

This chain connects TRBV5-6 to TRBJ2-5, with TRBD1 matching 12 bases. The CDR3 length is 17 residues. The germline CDR1 and CDR2 sequences are SGHDT and YYEEEE. J gave up 4 bases and V 1 base, and 8 bases lay outside the gene matches. CDR3 protein: CASSLSGQGARGETQYF. The CDR3, as DNA: TGTGCCAGCAGCTTGTCGGGACAGGGGGCGCGGGGAGAGACCCAGTACTTC.

The chain employs TRBV18 and TRBJ2-3; 11 bases are shared with TRBD1. CDR1 is KGHSH and CDR2 is LQKENI in the germline V gene. This CDR3 has 15 residues. With 3 bases clipped from V and 6 bases from J, the junction kept 5 bases outside the gene matches. The CDR3 DNA follows: TGTGCCAGCTCACCGGCGGGACAGGGGGAGGATACGCAGTATTTT. Residues: CASSPAGQGEDTQYF.

This chain connects TRBV11-2 to TRBJ2-2; D is unresolved. The length of the CDR3 is 14 residues. Trimming stripped 8 bases from V and 0 bases from J, with 10 bases between. Germline V lookup: CDR1 SGHAT, CDR2 FQNNGV. The CDR3 protein is CASQAMANTGELFF. The CDR3 bases are TGTGCCAGCCAAGCTATGGCGAACACCGGGGAGCTGTTTTTT.

The chain couples TRBV6-1 to TRBJ1-1; 8 bases are shared with TRBD1. The CDR3 is made up of 15 amino acids. With 1 base clipped from V and 10 bases from J, the junction kept 11 bases outside the gene matches. Germline V gene lookup returns CDR1 MNHNS and CDR2 SASEGT. The DNA of the CDR3 is TGTGCCAGCAGTGAAGTGGCAGGGGGCAAGTGGACAGCTTTCTTT. This encodes CASSEVAGGKWTAFF.

The rearrangement uses TRBV11-2 and TRBJ1-5, with 8 bases that match TRBD1. Trimming removed 5 bases from V and 4 bases from J; junction bases left unmatched: 7. CDR3 length: 15 amino acids. The germline V gene has CDR1 SGHAT and CDR2 FQNNGV. The CDR3 DNA is TGTGCCAGCAGCCCTACAGGGGGAGCAAATCAGCCCCAGCATTTT. Amino acid sequence: CASSPTGGANQPQHF. Full variable domain (outside the CDR3, taken from reference TRBV11-2 and TRBJ1-5): EAGVAQSPRYKIIEKRQSVAFWCNPISGHATLYWYQQILGQGPKLLIQFQNNGVVDDSQLPKDRFSAERLKGVDSTLKIQPAKLEDSAVYLCASSPTGGANQPQHFGDGTRLSIL.